These 10 T cell receptor beta chains share one sample of origin, sequenced in a study of metastatic and nonmetastatic thyroid tumors. Thyroid surgery was performed in patients who had received no treatment beforehand. TCRdb used MiXCR to call clones anew from the PCR reads. The table lists approximately 90,000 clones, about 13% of them singletons, with around 11% in the top ten. What was sequenced was blood. These receptors were taken from a female donor with papillary thyroid cancer or a benign thyroid nodule (not recorded which). Some clones in this sample may be carry-over from other donors' samples.

This chain uses TRBV10-1 with TRBJ2-7, with TRBD2 identical over 10 bases. After removal of 7 bases from V and 4 bases from J, the junction contained 16 bases not matched to a gene. This CDR3 contains 17 residues. Germline V gene lookup returns CDR1 WNHNN and CDR2 SYGVQD (reference sequence). CDR3 loop: CASTNRPSGRLRYEQYF. The CDR3 bases are TGCGCCAGCACCAATCGTCCTAGCGGGAGATTGAGGTACGAGCAGTACTTC.

In its sample, this clone was seen many times. This sequence joins TRBV15 and TRBJ2-1; TRBD1 or TRBD2 may be the D gene (6 bases each). CDR1 LNHNV and CDR2 YYDKDF come from the germline V gene (reference sequence). This CDR3 has 20 residues. Trimming shortened V by 0 bases and J by 3 bases, and 24 bases separated the two germline ends. Here the CDR3 reads CATSRDSGGTQIQRYNEQFF. The CDR3 DNA is TGTGCCACCAGCAGAGACTCTGGCGGGACACAGATTCAGCGCTACAATGAGCAGTTCTTC.

This clone has ten or more counts. The genes are TRBV6-2 or TRBV6-3 and TRBJ2-1; 13 nucleotides agree with TRBD2. Germline assignment: CDR1 MNHEY and CDR2 SVGEGT. V was pared by 6 bases and J by 2 bases, with 7 bases of the junction left unmatched. The CDR3 sequence is 17 residues long. CDR3 coding DNA: TGTGCCAGCAGCCCCACTAGCGGGAGGGCCGCCTACAATGAGCAGTTCTTC. Its protein product is CASSPTSGRAAYNEQFF.

This clone was counted at least ten times. The rearrangement joins TRBV13 to TRBJ2-3; 14 bases fit TRBD2. The CDR3 consists of 19 residues. The V and J ends lost 5 bases and 2 bases, in that order; junction bases with no gene match: 12. Germline V gene sequence: CDR1 PRHDT, CDR2 FYEKMQ (reference sequence). CDR3 in amino acids: CASSHLGLAGEKDTDTQYF. CDR3 DNA sequence: TGTGCCAGCAGCCACTTGGGACTAGCGGGAGAAAAAGACACAGATACGCAGTATTTT.

The rearrangement links TRBV11-2 to TRBJ1-1, with 7 positions matching TRBD1. After removal of 4 bases from V and 1 base from J, the junction contained 6 bases not matched to a gene. CDR1 is SGHAT, CDR2 FQNNGV, per germline. CDR3 length equals 15 residues. The CDR3 loop reads CASSSTTGANTEAFF. In nucleotides, the CDR3 is TGTGCCAGCAGCTCCACCACAGGGGCGAACACTGAAGCTTTCTTT.

There are many counts of this clone. V gene TRBV7-9 combines with J gene TRBJ2-1, with D perhaps TRBD1 (5 bases). This CDR3 has 13 residues. The germline V and J ends were trimmed by 3 bases and 6 bases, with 9 bases remaining between them. Germline lookup yields CDR1 SEHNR and CDR2 FQNEAQ (reference sequence). The CDR3 sequence is CASSLGHSNEQFF. Written as DNA, the CDR3 is TGTGCCAGCAGCTTGGGGCACTCCAATGAGCAGTTCTTC.

This clone was seen a handful of times. The rearrangement joins TRBV11-2 to TRBJ2-1; 10 bases match TRBD2. The V segment lost 5 bases and the J segment 6 bases; nucleotides outside the gene matches: 7. The germline V gene has CDR1 SGHAT and CDR2 FQNNGV. This CDR3 comprises 15 residues. This CDR3 is CASSPTSGRGNEQFF. The DNA of the CDR3 is TGTGCCAGCAGCCCTACAAGCGGGAGGGGCAATGAGCAGTTCTTC.

J is TRBJ1-5 and V is TRBV19; 9 nucleotides line up with TRBD1. The CDR3 totals 17 residues. Germline V lookup: CDR1 LNHDA, CDR2 SQIVND (reference sequence). V was pared by 4 bases and J by 6 bases, with 13 bases of the junction left unmatched. In DNA form, the CDR3 reads TGTGCCAGTAGTAGCCGGACAGGGGTGGTAGGAGGTCAGCCCCAGCATTTT. Its protein product is CASSSRTGVVGGQPQHF.

The table lists this clone with many counts. The chain carries TRBV19 and TRBJ2-4; no clear D. Germline V gene lookup returns CDR1 LNHDA and CDR2 SQIVND (reference sequence). This CDR3 is built from 14 residues. V was shortened by 7 bases and J by 1 base, with 11 bases between the two germline ends. In DNA, the CDR3 is TGTGCCAGTATCTTCGGTCTTGCCAAAAACATTCAGTACTTC. This translates into CASIFGLAKNIQYF.

This clone was picked up many times. The chain recombines TRBV4-1 with TRBJ2-5; 13 nucleotides align to TRBD2. The CDR3 is 17 amino acids. Germline V gene lookup returns CDR1 MGHRA and CDR2 YSYEKL. Trimming removed 2 bases from V and 5 bases from J; junction bases left unmatched: 8. Written as DNA, the CDR3 is TGCGCCAGCAGCCAACAAGGGACTAGCGGGACCTGGGAGACCCAGTACTTC. Its protein product is CASSQQGTSGTWETQYF.